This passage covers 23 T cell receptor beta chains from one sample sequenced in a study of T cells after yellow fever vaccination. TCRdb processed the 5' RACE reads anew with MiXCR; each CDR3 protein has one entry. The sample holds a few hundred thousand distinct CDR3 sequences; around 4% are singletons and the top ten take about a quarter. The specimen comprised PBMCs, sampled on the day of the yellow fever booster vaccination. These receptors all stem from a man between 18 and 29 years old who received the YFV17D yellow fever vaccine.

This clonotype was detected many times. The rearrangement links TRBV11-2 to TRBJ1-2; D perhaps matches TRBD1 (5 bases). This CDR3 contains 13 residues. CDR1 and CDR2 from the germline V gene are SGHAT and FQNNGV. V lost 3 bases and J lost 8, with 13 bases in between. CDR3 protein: CASSLGPERGYTF. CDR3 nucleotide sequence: TGTGCCAGCAGCTTGGGACCCGAGAGGGGCTACACCTTC.

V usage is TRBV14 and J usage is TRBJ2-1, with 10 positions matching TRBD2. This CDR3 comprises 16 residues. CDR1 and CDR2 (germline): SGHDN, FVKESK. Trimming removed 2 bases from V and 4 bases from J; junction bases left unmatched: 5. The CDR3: CASSQPSGGRYNEQFF. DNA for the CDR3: TGTGCCAGCAGCCAACCTAGCGGGGGCCGATACAATGAGCAGTTCTTC. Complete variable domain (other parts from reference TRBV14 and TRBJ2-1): EAGVTQFPSHSVIEKGQTVTLRCDPISGHDNLYWYRRVMGKEIKFLLHFVKESKQDESGMPNNRFLAERTGGTYSTLKVQPAELEDSGVYFCASSQPSGGRYNEQFFGPGTRLTVL.

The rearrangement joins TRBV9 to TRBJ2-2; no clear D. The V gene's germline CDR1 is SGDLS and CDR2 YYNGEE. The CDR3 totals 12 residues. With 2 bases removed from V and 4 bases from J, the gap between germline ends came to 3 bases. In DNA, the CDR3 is TGTGCCAGCAGCGTTATCACCGGGGAGCTGTTTTTT. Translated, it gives CASSVITGELFF.

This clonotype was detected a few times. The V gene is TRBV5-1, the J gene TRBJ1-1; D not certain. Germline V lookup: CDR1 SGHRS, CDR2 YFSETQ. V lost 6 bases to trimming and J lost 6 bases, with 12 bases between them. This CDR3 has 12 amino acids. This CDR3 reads CASKGGGPEAFF. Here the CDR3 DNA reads TGCGCCAGCAAAGGTGGCGGCCCTGAAGCTTTCTTT.

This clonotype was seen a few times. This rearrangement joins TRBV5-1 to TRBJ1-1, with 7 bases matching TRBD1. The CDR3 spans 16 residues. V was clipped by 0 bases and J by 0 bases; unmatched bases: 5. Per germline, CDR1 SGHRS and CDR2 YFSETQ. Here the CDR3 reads CASSLAKGALNTEAFF. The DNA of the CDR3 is TGCGCCAGCAGCTTGGCCAAGGGGGCGCTGAACACTGAAGCTTTCTTT.

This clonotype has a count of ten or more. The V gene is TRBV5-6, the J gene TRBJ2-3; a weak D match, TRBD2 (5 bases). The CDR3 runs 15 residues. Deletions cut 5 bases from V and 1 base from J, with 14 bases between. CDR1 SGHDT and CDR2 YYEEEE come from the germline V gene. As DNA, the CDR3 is TGTGCCAGCAGGCCGCTAGCACAGCGCACAGATACGCAGTATTTT. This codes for CASRPLAQRTDTQYF.

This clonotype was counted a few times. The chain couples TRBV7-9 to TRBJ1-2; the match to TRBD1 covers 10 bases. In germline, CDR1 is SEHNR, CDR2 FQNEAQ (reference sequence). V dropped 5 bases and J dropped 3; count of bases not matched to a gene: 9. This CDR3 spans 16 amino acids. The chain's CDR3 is CASSPRDRGLHYGYTF. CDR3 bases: TGTGCCAGCAGCCCCAGAGACAGGGGGCTTCACTATGGCTACACCTTC.

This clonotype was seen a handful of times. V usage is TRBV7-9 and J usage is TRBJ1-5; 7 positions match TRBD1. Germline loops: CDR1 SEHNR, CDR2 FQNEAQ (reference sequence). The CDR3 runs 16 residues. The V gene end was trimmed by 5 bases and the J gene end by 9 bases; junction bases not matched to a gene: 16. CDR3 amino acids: CASSPGGGKARWPQHF. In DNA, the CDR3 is TGTGCCAGCAGCCCAGGGGGGGGGAAGGCCCGGTGGCCCCAGCATTTT. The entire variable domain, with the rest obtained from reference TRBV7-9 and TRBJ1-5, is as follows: DTGVSQNPRHKITKRGQNVTFRCDPISEHNRLYWYRQTLGQGPEFLTYFQNEAQLEKSRLLSDRFSAERPKGSFSTLEIQRTEQGDSAMYLCASSPGGGKARWPQHFGDGTRLSIL.

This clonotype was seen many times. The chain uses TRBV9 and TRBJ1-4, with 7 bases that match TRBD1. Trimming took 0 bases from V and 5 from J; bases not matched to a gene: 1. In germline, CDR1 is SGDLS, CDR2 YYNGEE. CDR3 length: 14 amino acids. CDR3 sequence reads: CASSVEGANEKLFF. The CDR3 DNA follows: TGTGCCAGCAGCGTAGAGGGGGCGAATGAAAAACTGTTTTTT.

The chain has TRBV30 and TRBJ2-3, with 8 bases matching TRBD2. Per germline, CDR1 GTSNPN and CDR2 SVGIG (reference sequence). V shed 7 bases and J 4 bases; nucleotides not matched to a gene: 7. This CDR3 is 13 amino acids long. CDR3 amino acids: CASIGREADTQYF. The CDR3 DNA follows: TGTGCCTCTATCGGGCGGGAGGCAGATACGCAGTATTTT.

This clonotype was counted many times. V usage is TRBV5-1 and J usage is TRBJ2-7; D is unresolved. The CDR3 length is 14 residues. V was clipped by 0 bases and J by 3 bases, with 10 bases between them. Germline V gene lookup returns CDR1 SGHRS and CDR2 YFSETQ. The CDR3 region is CASSLVLGDYEQYF. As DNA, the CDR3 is TGCGCCAGCAGCTTGGTGTTAGGTGACTACGAGCAGTACTTC.

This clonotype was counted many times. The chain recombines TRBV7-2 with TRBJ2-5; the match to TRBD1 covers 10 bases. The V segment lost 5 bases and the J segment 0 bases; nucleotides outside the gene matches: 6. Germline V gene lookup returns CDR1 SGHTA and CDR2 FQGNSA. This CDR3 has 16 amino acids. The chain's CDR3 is CASSQRTGGYQETQYF. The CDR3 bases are TGTGCCAGCAGCCAACGGACAGGGGGGTACCAAGAGACCCAGTACTTC.

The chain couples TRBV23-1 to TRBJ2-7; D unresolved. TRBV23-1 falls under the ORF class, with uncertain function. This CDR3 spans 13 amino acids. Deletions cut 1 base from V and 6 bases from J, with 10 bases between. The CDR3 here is CASSQYPGPEQYF. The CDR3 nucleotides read TGCGCCAGCAGTCAATACCCAGGACCCGAGCAGTACTTC.

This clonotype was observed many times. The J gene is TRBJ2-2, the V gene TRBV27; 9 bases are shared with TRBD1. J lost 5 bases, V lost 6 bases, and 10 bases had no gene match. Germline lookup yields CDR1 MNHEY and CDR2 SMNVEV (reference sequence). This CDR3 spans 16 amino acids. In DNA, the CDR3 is TGTGCCAGCAGCTATACAGGGGGCAGAAGGACCGGGGAGCTGTTTTTT. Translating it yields CASSYTGGRRTGELFF.

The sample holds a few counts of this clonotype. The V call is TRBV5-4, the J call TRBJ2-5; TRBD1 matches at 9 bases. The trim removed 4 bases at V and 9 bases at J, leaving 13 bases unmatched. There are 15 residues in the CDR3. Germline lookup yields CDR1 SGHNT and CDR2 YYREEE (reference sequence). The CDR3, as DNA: TGTGCCAGCAGCCGGGGGGACAGGGCTCTAGGGGCCCAGTACTTC. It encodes CASSRGDRALGAQYF.

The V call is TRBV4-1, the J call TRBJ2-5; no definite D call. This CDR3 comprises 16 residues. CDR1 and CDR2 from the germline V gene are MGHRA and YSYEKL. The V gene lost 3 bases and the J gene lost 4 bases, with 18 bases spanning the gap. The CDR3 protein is CASSHSRSLVGETQYF. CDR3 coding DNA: TGCGCCAGCAGCCATAGCCGGTCGCTAGTAGGAGAGACCCAGTACTTC.

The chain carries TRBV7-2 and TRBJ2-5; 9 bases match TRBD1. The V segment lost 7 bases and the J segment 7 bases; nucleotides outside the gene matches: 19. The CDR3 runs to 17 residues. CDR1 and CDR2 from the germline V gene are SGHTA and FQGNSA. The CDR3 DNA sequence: TGTGCCAGCAATTCTATCCTTCTCAACAGGGGGCTCGGGACCCAGTACTTC. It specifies CASNSILLNRGLGTQYF.

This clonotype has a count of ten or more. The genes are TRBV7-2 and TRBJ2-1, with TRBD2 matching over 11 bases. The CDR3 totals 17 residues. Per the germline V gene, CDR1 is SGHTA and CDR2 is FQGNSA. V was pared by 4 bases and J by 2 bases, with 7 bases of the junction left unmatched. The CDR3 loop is CASSSTALAGAYNEQFF. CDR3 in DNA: TGTGCCAGCAGCTCAACGGCACTAGCGGGGGCCTACAATGAGCAGTTCTTC.

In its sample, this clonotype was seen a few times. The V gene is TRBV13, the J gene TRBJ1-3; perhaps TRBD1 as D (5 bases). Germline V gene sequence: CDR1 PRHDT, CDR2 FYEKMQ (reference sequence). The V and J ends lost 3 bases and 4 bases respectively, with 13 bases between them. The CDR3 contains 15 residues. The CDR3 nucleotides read TGTGCCAGCAGCTTCACGGTGGGGGTAGGAAACACCATATATTTT. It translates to CASSFTVGVGNTIYF.

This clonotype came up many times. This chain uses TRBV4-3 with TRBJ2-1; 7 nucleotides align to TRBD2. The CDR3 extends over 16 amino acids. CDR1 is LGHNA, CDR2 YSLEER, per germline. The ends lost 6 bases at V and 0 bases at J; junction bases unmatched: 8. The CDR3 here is CASRRLGGSSYNEQFF. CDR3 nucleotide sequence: TGCGCCAGCAGACGATTGGGGGGGAGCTCCTACAATGAGCAGTTCTTC.

DNA of the CDR3: TGTGCCAGCAGCTCCGGGGGGGGCCCTAGCACAGATACGCAGTATTTT. Its protein product is CASSSGGGPSTDTQYF. The rearrangement links TRBV5-4 to TRBJ2-3; 8 positions agree with TRBD2. J lost 0 bases, V lost 3 bases, and 6 bases had no gene match. The CDR3 covers 16 residues. Germline V lookup: CDR1 SGHNT, CDR2 YYREEE (reference sequence).

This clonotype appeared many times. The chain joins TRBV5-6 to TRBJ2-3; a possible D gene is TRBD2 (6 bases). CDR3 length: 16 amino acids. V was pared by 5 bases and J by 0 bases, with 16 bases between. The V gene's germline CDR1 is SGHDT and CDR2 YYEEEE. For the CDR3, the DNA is TGTGCCAGCAGAAGGTACCCGGGGGAGAGCACAGATACGCAGTATTTT. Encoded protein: CASRRYPGESTDTQYF.

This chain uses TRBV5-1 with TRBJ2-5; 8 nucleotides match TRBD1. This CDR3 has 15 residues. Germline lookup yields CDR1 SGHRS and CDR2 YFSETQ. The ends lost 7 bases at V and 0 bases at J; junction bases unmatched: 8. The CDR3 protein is CASARGLGNQETQYF. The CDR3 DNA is TGCGCCAGCGCCAGGGGGCTAGGGAACCAAGAGACCCAGTACTTC.